This T cell receptor (beta chain) was recovered during a study of blood T cell repertoires in COVID-19. About the research overall: The United States, Italy and Spain were the sources of the acute and convalescent COVID-19 samples.

This table comes from immunoSEQ multiplex PCR, and its TCRdb copy is limited to in-frame clones, with some not included. There are about 250,000 clones in the sample; approximately 85% occur only once, and about 9.3% lies in the top ten. The receptor comes from a woman in her forties or fifties with acute COVID-19. The sequenced material came from PBMCs or T cells enriched from blood (not recorded which).

DNA of the CDR3: TGTGCCACCAGCGGGGACAGATATCAGCCCCAGCATTTT. This translates into CATSGDRYQPQHF. V gene TRBV15 combines with J gene TRBJ1-5, with 7 bases fitting TRBD1. The CDR3 contains 13 residues. Trimming cost V 5 bases and J 5 bases; bases outside gene matches: 3. CDR1 LNHNV and CDR2 YYDKDF come from the germline V gene (reference sequence).